This T cell receptor (beta chain) was captured in a study of PD-1 blockade in classical Hodgkin lymphoma. Overall study findings and caveats: Complete responders started with a diversity level that resembled newly diagnosed patients at baseline. It was CD4+ TCR diversity, not CD8+, that rose significantly by C4D1.

All the patients suffered relapse after autologous stem cell transplantation, and brentuximab vedotin exposure differed. This CDR3 has 14 amino acids. Per germline, CDR1 SGHRS and CDR2 YFSETQ. J lost 2 bases, V lost 4 bases, and 3 bases had no gene match. Data came from immunoSEQ multiplex PCR; TCRdb stores just in-frame clones and leaves some out. This repertoire shows about 25,000 clones, approximately 69% found once; its top ten account for roughly 3.3%. Note on this clone: Its target is not known.

The sequences come from peripheral blood mononuclear cells (PBMCs), collected at baseline. The chain carries TRBV5-1 and TRBJ2-7; 10 nucleotides line up with TRBD1. This clonotype was obtained from a human donor with classical Hodgkin lymphoma. This CDR3 reads CASSVGQGPYEQYF. For the CDR3, the DNA is TGCGCCAGCAGCGTGGGACAGGGGCCCTACGAGCAGTACTTC.